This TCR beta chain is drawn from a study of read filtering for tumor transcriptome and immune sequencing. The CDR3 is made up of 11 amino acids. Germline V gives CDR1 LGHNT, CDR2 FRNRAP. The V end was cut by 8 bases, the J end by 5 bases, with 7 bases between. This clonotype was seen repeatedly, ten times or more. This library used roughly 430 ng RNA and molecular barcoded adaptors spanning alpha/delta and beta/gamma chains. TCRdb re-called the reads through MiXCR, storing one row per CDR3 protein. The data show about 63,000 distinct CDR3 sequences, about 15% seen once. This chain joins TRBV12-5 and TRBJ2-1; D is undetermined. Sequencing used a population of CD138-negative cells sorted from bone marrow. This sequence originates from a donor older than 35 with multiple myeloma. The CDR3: CASLLHNEQFF. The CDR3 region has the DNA TGTGCTAGTCTACTACACAATGAGCAGTTCTTC. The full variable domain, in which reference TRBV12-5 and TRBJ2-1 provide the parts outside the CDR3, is DARVTQTPRHKVTEMGQEVTMRCQPILGHNTVFWYRQTMMQGLELLAYFRNRAPLDDSGMPKDRFSAEMPDATLATLKIQPSEPRDSAVYFCASLLHNEQFFGPGTRLTVL.